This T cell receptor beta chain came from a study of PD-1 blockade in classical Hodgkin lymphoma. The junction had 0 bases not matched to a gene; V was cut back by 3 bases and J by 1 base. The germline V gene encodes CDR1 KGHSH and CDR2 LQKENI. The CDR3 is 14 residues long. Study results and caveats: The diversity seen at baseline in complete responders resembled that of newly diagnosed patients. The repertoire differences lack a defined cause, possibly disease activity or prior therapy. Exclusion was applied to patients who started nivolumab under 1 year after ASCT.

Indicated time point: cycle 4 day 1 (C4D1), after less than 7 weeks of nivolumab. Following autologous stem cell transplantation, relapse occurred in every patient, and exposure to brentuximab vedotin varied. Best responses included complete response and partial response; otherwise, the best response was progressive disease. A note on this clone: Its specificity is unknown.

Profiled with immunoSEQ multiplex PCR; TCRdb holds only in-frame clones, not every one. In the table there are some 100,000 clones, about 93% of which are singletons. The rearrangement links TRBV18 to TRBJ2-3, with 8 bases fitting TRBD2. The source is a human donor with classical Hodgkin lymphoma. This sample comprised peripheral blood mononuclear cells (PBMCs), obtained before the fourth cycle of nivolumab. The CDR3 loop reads CASSPTSGTDTQYF. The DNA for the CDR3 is TGTGCCAGCTCACCGACTAGCGGCACAGATACGCAGTATTTT.